This TCR beta chain was captured in a study of blood T cells in healthy people across ages. Study-wide findings and caveats: Per million T cells, the diversity of TCR beta decreased roughly linearly as age advanced.

Deletions cut 3 bases from V and 3 bases from J, with 21 bases between. CDR1 MDHEN and CDR2 SYDVKM come from the germline V gene. This CDR3 is 17 amino acids long. In its sample, this clonotype was seen a few times. Its antigen is undetermined. Through a sample-barcoded 5' primer and a J-beta primer mix, a second PCR was run for about 7 to 12 cycles. TCRdb passed the 5' RACE reads through MiXCR, listing each CDR3 protein once. The sample lists hundreds of thousands of distinct CDR3 sequences; around 24% were seen once. A further study also used this sample, focusing on T cells of mothers and their children.

The sequenced sample was blood. The chain joins TRBV28 to TRBJ2-7, with D possibly TRBD2 on 6 matching bases. This clonotype was obtained from a boy younger than 18 in good health. CDR3 nucleotide sequence: TGTGCCAGCAGTTTGAGGACAAGTGGGGACTCGGACTACGAGCAGTACTTC. It specifies CASSLRTSGDSDYEQYF.